This T cell receptor beta chain stems from a study of PD-L1 blockade in urothelial cancer (dated by TCRdb to 2017 to 2019). In the study overall: All patients started therapy around 2014 and received atezolizumab 1,200 mg intravenously every 3 weeks. About 90% of the 29 patients were males with bladder-origin urothelial cancer, and about 60% of the roughly 29 reported a prior smoking history. The study was an exploratory multi-omic analysis of somatic, immune and clinical correlates of response to PD-L1 blockade with atezolizumab in urothelial cancer. Progression-free survival longer than 6 months counted as durable clinical benefit, and TCR features were additionally tested against both progression-free and overall survival. Twenty-nine patients had pretreatment blood TCR-seq, about 25 had at least one posttreatment blood collection, and about 25 had tumor TCR-seq. In the same patients, pretreatment tumors underwent whole exome sequencing and RNA sequencing in addition to TCR sequencing. Pretreatment tumor samples, along with matched peripheral blood serially collected before and after atezolizumab treatment, were subjected to TCR sequencing. Durable clinical benefit was achieved by nine patients but not by the remaining 20. Blood samples gave a median of around 140,000 T cells and under 85,000 unique TCRs, with a median clonality of around 0.074. Patients had an ECOG performance status of 0 or 1 and had received between 0 and 3 prior chemotherapy regimens. Blood samples were analyzed 3 weeks after the start of treatment (second dose) and 6 weeks after the start of treatment. The investigation overall reported the following: A pretreatment peripheral blood TCR clonality below the median was linked to improved progression-free and overall survival. Because the sample size was small (n ≈ 29) and many exploratory analyses were performed, the results are intended to be hypothesis-generating. At 3 weeks after the start of treatment, tumor-associated TCR clones in peripheral blood had expanded more in patients with durable benefit (n ≈ 20, p = 0.022).

Each PCR received spiked-in synthetic TCR analog templates so that absolute template abundance could be estimated from read counts. TCRbeta CDR3 regions were amplified from genomic DNA with bias-controlled V and J gene primers using the immunoSEQ assay. Sequencing of rearranged TCRbeta segments was performed at approximately 20X coverage. As for how the authors treated the data: Clustering was used to correct sequencing errors, and CDR3s were annotated against IMGT to assign V, D and J genes. Downstream analyses used only productive TCRbeta rearrangements and left out out-of-frame or stop-codon sequences. To compute clonality, Shannon entropy was normalized by the log of the number of unique productive sequences and then subtracted from one. Clones differing between time points or between blood and tumor were identified by Fisher's exact test with Benjamini-Hochberg correction at adjusted p below 0.01. TCRdb took this table from immuneACCESS and kept in-frame rearrangements with V and J called. Such tables lack part of the clones; where checked against another copy, unresolved V genes explain under half of the gap, and the rest is unexplained. V and J calls and clone size are copied from that table; D and trimming were computed from the DNA. This sample is represented by some 97,000 clones; 91% of them were singletons. In total, the top ten clones hold over 0.8% of the sample.

Taken from cysteine to phenylalanine, the CDR3 has 14 residues. Of the read, only the CDR3 DNA is kept; its 42 bases are in frame from base 1. CDR1 and CDR2 were assigned from the germline V gene (reference sequence) as MNHEY and SMNVEV. The V end loses 6 bases and the J end loses 8 bases, and a stretch of 19 bases separates them. Points on this clone: Its antigen target is currently unknown. No per-base quality is available; no much larger clone lies one base away.

A cohort of about 30 patients with locally advanced or metastatic urothelial carcinoma, treated at Memorial Sloan Kettering on a trial protocol, was included. Peripheral blood mononuclear cells were collected from each patient pretreatment and during treatment, giving between 1 and 8 total time points per patient. The Qiagen DNeasy Blood extraction kit was used to purify genomic DNA from total PBMCs and tumor samples. Collected pretreatment and during treatment, PBMCs were isolated and stored as previously described. The chain was built from TRBV27 and TRBJ1-2; tentative D gene TRBD1, with 6 bases matching. This specimen consisted of PBMCs, obtained around atezolizumab (anti-PD-L1) treatment. The TCR originated in a woman at least 80 years old with urothelial cancer. Read as DNA, the sequence is TGTGCCAGCAGCTCTCTACAGGGTGCAGCGGGCTACACCTTC. The resulting protein is CASSSLQGAAGYTF.